This T cell receptor beta chain was recorded in a study of cytomegalovirus exposure and HLA in healthy donors. Background on the study: Earlier sequencing of 150 million to 200 million T cells yielded approximately 100 million unique TCR beta sequences.

About this clone itself: Antigen unknown.

Whole-study results and caveats: HLA alleles were associated with 16,951 TCR beta sequences in a later analysis at 0.05 false discovery rate. Later analysis suggested most CMV-associated TCR beta chains were HLA-restricted.

All donors participated as healthy donors of bone marrow. Both 60 Vbeta primers and 13 Jbeta primers went into the PCR. Produced via immunoSEQ multiplex PCR; TCRdb's table is partial and in-frame only. The sample shows about 180,000 clones, about 80% of them seen only once. The CDR3 has 19 residues. The junction had 11 bases not matched to a gene; V was cut back by 0 bases and J by 2 bases. Germline CDR1 reads LGHNA; CDR2 reads YSLEER. This receptor was identified in a young man in good health and CMV-seronegative. This chain uses TRBV4-3 with TRBJ1-4; 8 bases line up with TRBD1. The sequenced sample consisted of PBMCs. The CDR3 spells CASSQDTAGGASTNEKLFF. In DNA form, the CDR3 reads TGCGCCAGCAGCCAAGATACCGCAGGGGGCGCATCTACTAATGAAAAACTGTTTTTT.